These 13 T cell receptor beta chains were all obtained from the same sample, sequenced in a study of CD8+CD57+ T cells in acquired aplastic anemia. The sequenced patients had an expansion of CD8+CD57+ cells seen by flow cytometry. According to the study, genomic DNA was the template for TCR beta VDJ and CDR3 profiling. TCRdb processed the reads anew with MiXCR; each CDR3 protein has one entry. This sample carries approximately 470,000 distinct CDR3 sequences, approximately 33% of them seen once, and the ten largest clones take around 0.82%. Sequencing used sorted CD4+, CD8+, or CD8+CD57+ T cells (not recorded which) from PBMCs. Receptor source: a human donor with aplastic anemia.

This sequence joins TRBV20-1 and TRBJ2-1; 13 bases line up with TRBD2. CDR3 length equals 14 residues. The germline V gene has CDR1 DFQATT and CDR2 SNEGSKA (reference sequence). J gave up 6 bases and V 6 bases, and 5 bases lay outside the gene matches. CDR3: CSALRTSGSNEQFF. The DNA of the CDR3 is TGCAGTGCCCTGAGGACTAGCGGGAGCAATGAGCAGTTCTTC.

The rearrangement uses TRBV20-1 and TRBJ2-7; tentative D call: TRBD1 (6 bases). The CDR3 extends over 15 amino acids. Germline values: CDR1 DFQATT, CDR2 SNEGSKA (reference sequence). Trimming shortened V by 4 bases and J by 0 bases, and 16 bases separated the two germline ends. CDR3 sequence reads: CSATGTRESSYEQYF. The CDR3 DNA reads TGCAGTGCTACCGGGACAAGGGAGAGCTCCTACGAGCAGTACTTC.

V is TRBV6-1 and J is TRBJ1-3, with D tentatively TRBD1 (5 bases). The length of the CDR3 is 14 residues. From germline, CDR1 is MNHNS and CDR2 SASEGT. The V end lost 6 bases, the J end lost 3 bases, and 12 bases lay between the germline ends. The CDR3 DNA is TGTGCCAGCAGGTTAGGAGACAGTGGAAACACCATATATTTT. Protein sequence: CASRLGDSGNTIYF.

V is TRBV25-1 and J is TRBJ1-6; TRBD1 aligns across 7 bases. The ends lost 6 bases at V and 8 bases at J; junction bases unmatched: 16. CDR1 is MGHDK, CDR2 SYGVNS, per germline. There are 17 residues in the CDR3. CDR3 in amino acids: CASSRIGQVGTDSPLHF. For the CDR3, the DNA is TGTGCCAGCAGCCGTATAGGACAGGTTGGGACTGATTCACCCCTCCACTTT.

The sample holds many counts of this clonotype. The chain combines TRBV19 with TRBJ1-6, with no clear D. CDR1 is LNHDA and CDR2 is SQIVND in the germline V gene (reference sequence). V lost 3 bases, J lost 13 bases, and 13 bases lay in between. This CDR3 spans 13 amino acids. CDR3 residues: CASSIVRLPPLHF. The CDR3, as DNA: TGTGCCAGTAGTATTGTCAGGCTACCGCCCCTCCACTTT.

V gene TRBV20-1 combines with J gene TRBJ2-5, with 10 bases lining up with TRBD1. The CDR3 has 16 residues. Germline loops: CDR1 DFQATT, CDR2 SNEGSKA (reference sequence). The V and J ends lost 1 base and 4 bases, in that order; junction bases with no gene match: 9. CDR3 nucleotide sequence: TGCAGTGCTAGAGCAACCGGGACAGGGGTTGGAGAGACCCAGTACTTC. This sequence encodes CSARATGTGVGETQYF.

The CDR3 here is CATRGADTGELFF. In DNA form, the CDR3 reads TGTGCCACCCGTGGGGCAGACACCGGGGAGCTGTTTTTT. The chain couples TRBV24-1 to TRBJ2-2, with D perhaps matching TRBD1 (5 bases). The germline CDR1 and CDR2 sequences are KGHDR and SFDVKD. The length of the CDR3 is 13 residues. V lost 9 bases, J lost 3 bases, and 10 bases lay in between.

This clonotype was picked up many times. The gene calls are TRBV7-2 and TRBJ1-2; D gene uncertain. CDR1 is SGHTA and CDR2 is FQGNSA in the germline V gene. This CDR3 contains 11 residues. V gave up 1 base and J gave up 7 bases, with 4 bases separating them. CDR3 sequence reads: CASSLVPGYTF. CDR3 DNA: TGTGCCAGCAGCTTAGTACCTGGCTACACCTTC.

In this sample, this clonotype turned up a few times. V and J are TRBV4-3 and TRBJ1-4; 8 bases match TRBD1. The CDR3 consists of 17 residues. V lost 2 bases and J lost 7; bases outside the gene matches: 12. The germline gives CDR1 LGHNA, CDR2 YSLEER. CDR3 sequence: CASSQSLQGAFSEKLFF. Written as DNA, the CDR3 is TGCGCCAGCAGCCAATCGCTCCAGGGGGCTTTCTCTGAAAAACTGTTTTTT.

In regard to this clonotype: A much larger clone sits a single nucleotide away, making a read error possible. CDR3 protein: CATSTDFPQYNEQSF. The CDR3 nucleotides are TGTGCCACCAGCACGGACTTCCCACAGTACAATGAGCAGTCCTTC. This chain joins TRBV15 and TRBJ2-1; D is perhaps TRBD2 (5 bases). CDR1 is LNHNV and CDR2 is YYDKDF in the germline V gene (reference sequence). The CDR3 contains 15 residues.

A word on this clonotype: A clone one base away is much larger, so this may be a read error. The V and J genes are TRBV5-1 and TRBJ2-7, with 7 positions matching TRBD1. The germline V gene encodes CDR1 SGHRS and CDR2 YFSETQ. There are 14 residues in the CDR3. The CDR3 sequence is CASSHTDRIHERYF. In DNA, the CDR3 is TGCGCCAGCAGTCATACGGACAGGATCCACGAGCGGTACTTC. Together with reference TRBV5-1 and TRBJ2-7, the CDR3 gives the full variable domain: KAGVTQTPRYLIKTRGQQVTLSCSPISGHRSVSWYQQTPGQGLQFLFEYFSETQRNKGNFPGRFSGRQFSNSRSEMNVSTLELGDSALYLCASSHTDRIHERYFGPGTRLTVT.

This clonotype has at least ten counts. This chain connects TRBV24-1 to TRBJ2-3, with 8 bases lining up with TRBD1. From germline, CDR1 is KGHDR and CDR2 SFDVKD. The V segment lost 3 bases and the J segment 1 base; nucleotides outside the gene matches: 8. The CDR3 runs to 17 residues. This chain's CDR3 is CATSDRKDRARTDTQYF. The DNA of the CDR3 is TGTGCCACCAGTGATAGAAAGGACAGGGCCCGCACAGATACGCAGTATTTT.

With regard to this clonotype: The germline gene is not matched at one end of the junction; a read error may be the cause. The rearrangement uses TRBV4-2 and TRBJ1-6; tentatively, D is TRBD1 (6 bases). The germline V gene encodes CDR1 LGHNA and CDR2 YNFKEQ. The CDR3 loop spans 14 amino acids. The DNA of the CDR3 is TGTGCCAGCAGCCAAGTCGGGGACAATTCACCCCCCCACTTT. Protein product: CASSQVGDNSPPHF.